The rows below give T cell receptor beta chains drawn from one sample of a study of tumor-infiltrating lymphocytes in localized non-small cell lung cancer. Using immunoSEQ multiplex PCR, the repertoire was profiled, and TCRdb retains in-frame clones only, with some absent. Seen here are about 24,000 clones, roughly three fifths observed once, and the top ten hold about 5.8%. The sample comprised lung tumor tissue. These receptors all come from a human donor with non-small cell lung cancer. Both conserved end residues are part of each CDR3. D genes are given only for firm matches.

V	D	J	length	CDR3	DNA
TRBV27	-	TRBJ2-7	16	CASSLSGTLSSYEQYF	TGTGCCAGCAGTTTGTCCGGGACGCTTTCCTCCTACGAGCAGTACTTC
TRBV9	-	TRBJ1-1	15	CASSFRGDYGTEAFF	TGTGCCAGCAGCTTCCGGGGGGATTATGGCACTGAAGCTTTCTTT
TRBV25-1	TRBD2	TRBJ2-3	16	CASSEGSGRELDTQYF	TGTGCCAGCAGTGAAGGGAGCGGGAGAGAACTAGATACGCAGTATTTT
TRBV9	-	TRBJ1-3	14	CASSPPMPGNTIYF	TGTGCCAGCAGCCCCCCTATGCCTGGAAACACCATATATTTT
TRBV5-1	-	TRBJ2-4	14	CASSPPGAENIQYF	TGCGCCAGCAGCCCACCAGGGGCGGAAAACATTCAGTACTTC
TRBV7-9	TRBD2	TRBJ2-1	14	CASSPSGRDNEQFF	TGTGCCAGCAGCCCTAGCGGGAGGGACAATGAGCAGTTCTTC
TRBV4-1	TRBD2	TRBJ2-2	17	CASSQDELAGLTGELFF	TGCGCCAGCAGCCAAGATGAGTTAGCGGGACTCACCGGGGAGCTGTTTTTT
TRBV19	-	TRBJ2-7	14	CASSMPSYSYEQYF	TGTGCCAGTAGTATGCCGAGCTACTCCTACGAGCAGTACTTC
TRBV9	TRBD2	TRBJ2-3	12	CASSPPGGTQYF	TGTGCCAGCAGCCCACCGGGGGGTACGCAGTATTTT
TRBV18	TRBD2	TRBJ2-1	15	CASSPILAGVDEQFF	TGTGCCAGCTCACCAATCCTAGCGGGAGTGGATGAGCAGTTCTTC